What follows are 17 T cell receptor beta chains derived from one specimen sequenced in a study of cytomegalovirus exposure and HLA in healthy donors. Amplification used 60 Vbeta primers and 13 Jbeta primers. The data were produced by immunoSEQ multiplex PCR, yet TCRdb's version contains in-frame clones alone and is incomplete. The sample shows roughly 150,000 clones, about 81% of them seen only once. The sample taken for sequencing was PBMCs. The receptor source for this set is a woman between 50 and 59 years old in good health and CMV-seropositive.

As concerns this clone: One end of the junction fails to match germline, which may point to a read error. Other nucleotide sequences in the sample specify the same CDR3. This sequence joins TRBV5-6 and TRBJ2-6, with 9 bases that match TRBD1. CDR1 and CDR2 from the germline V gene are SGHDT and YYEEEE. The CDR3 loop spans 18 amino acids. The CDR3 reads CASSQDRGTGSGANVLTF. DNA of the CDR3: TGTGCCAGCAGCCAAGACAGGGGGACCGGCTCTGGGGCCAACGTCCTGACCTTC.

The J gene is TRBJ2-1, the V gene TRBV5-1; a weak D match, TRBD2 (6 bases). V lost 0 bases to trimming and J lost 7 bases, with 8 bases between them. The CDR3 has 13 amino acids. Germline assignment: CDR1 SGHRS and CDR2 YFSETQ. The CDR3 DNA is TGCGCCAGCAGCTTGGGCGGGGTGAATGAGCAGTTCTTC. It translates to CASSLGGVNEQFF.

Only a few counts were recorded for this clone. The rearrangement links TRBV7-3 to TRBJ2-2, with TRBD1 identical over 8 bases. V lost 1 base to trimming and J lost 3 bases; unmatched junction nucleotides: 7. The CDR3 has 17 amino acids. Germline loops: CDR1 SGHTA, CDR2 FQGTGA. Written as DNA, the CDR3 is TGTGCCAGCAGCTTAAGGCCCCCGACAGGGGACACCGGGGAGCTGTTTTTT. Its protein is CASSLRPPTGDTGELFF.

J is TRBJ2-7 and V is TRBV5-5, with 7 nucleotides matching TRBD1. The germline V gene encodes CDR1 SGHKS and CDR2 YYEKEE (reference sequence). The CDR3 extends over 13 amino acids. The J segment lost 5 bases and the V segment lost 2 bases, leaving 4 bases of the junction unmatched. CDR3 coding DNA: TGTGCCAGCAGCTTTTACAGGGGAAACGAGCAGTACTTC. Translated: CASSFYRGNEQYF. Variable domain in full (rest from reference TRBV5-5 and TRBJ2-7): DAGVTQSPTHLIKTRGQQVTLRCSPISGHKSVSWYQQVLGQGPQFIFQYYEKEERGRGNFPDRFSARQFPNYSSELNVNALLLGDSALYLCASSFYRGNEQYFGPGTRLTVT.

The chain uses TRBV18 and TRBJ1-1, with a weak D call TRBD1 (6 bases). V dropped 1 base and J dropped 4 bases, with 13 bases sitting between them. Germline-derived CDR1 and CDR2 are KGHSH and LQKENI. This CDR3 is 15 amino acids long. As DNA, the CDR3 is TGTGCCAGCTCACCACGAGGGGGTGGGGTCACTGAAGCTTTCTTT. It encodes CASSPRGGGVTEAFF. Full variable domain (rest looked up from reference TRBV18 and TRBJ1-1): NAGVMQNPRHLVRRRGQEARLRCSPMKGHSHVYWYRQLPEEGLKFMVYLQKENIIDESGMPKERFSAEFPKEGPSILRIQQVVRGDSAAYFCASSPRGGGVTEAFFGQGTRLTVV.

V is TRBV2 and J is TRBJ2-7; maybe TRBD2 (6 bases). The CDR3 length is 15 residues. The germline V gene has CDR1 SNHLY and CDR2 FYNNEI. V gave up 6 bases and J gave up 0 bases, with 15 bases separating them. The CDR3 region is CASSYVGGSSYEQYF. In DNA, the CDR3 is TGTGCCAGCAGCTACGTCGGGGGAAGCTCCTACGAGCAGTACTTC.

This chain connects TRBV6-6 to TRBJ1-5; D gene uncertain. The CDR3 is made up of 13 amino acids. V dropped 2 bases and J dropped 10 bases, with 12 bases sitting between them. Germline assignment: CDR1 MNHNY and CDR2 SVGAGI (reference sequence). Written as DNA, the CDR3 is TGTGCCAGCAGTTACGGCGGGTACTTTCCCCAGCATTTT. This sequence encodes CASSYGGYFPQHF.

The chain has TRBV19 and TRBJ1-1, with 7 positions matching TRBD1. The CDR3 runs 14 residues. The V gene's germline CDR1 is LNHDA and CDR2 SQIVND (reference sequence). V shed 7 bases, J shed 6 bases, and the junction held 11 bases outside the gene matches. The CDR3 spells CASNINRGLSEAFF. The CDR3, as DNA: TGTGCCAGTAACATTAACAGGGGTTTATCTGAAGCTTTCTTT. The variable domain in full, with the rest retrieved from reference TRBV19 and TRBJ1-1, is DGGITQSPKYLFRKEGQNVTLSCEQNLNHDAMYWYRQDPGQGLRLIYYSQIVNDFQKGDIAEGYSVSREKKESFPLTVTSAQKNPTAFYLCASNINRGLSEAFFGQGTRLTVV.

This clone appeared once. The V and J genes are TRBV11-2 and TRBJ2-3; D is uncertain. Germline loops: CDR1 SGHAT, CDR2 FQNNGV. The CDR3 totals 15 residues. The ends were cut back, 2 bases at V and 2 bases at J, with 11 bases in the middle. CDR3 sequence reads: CASSLMVQITDTQYF. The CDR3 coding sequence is TGTGCCAGCAGCTTAATGGTGCAGATCACAGATACGCAGTATTTT.

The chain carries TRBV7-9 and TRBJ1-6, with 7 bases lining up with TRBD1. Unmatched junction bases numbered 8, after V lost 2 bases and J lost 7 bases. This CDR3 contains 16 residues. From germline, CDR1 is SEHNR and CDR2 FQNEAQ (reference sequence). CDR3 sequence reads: CASSLWGTALNSPLHF. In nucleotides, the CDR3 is TGTGCCAGCAGCTTATGGGGGACAGCATTAAATTCACCCCTCCACTTT.

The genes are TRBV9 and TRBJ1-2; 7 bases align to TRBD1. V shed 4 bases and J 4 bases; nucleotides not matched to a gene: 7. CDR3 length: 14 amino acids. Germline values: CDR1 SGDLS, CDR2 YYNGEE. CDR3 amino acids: CASSPRQGSYGYTF. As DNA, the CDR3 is TGTGCCAGCAGCCCCCGACAGGGCTCCTATGGCTACACCTTC.

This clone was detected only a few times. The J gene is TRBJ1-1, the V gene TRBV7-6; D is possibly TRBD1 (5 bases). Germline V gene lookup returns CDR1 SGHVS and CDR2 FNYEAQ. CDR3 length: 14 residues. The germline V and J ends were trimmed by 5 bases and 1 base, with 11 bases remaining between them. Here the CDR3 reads CASSPRVTNTEAFF. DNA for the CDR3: TGTGCCAGCAGCCCCAGGGTGACGAACACTGAAGCTTTCTTT.

CDR3 in DNA: TGCGCCAGCAGCCAAGTTGAAGGGACAGGAAACACCATATATTTT. Amino acid sequence: CASSQVEGTGNTIYF. The chain has TRBV4-1 and TRBJ1-3, with a weak D call TRBD1 (6 bases). Trimming left V 1 base short and J 4 bases short, with 11 bases between. The CDR3 totals 15 residues. The germline CDR1 and CDR2 sequences are MGHRA and YSYEKL.

CDR3 region: CATSSSPGQGSPLHF. DNA for the CDR3: TGTGCCACCAGCTCTTCACCGGGACAGGGGTCACCCCTCCACTTT. J is TRBJ1-6 and V is TRBV15, with 10 bases identical to TRBD1. Germline V gene data show CDR1 as LNHNV and CDR2 as YYDKDF (reference sequence). V was pared by 5 bases and J by 10 bases, with 8 bases of the junction left unmatched. CDR3 length equals 15 residues.

CDR3 region: CASSQGQDEQYF. The CDR3 nucleotides are TGTGCCAGCTCACAGGGACAGGACGAGCAGTACTTC. V is TRBV18 and J is TRBJ2-7; 8 nucleotides line up with TRBD1. Looked up from germline, CDR1 is KGHSH and CDR2 is LQKENI. After removal of 4 bases from V and 5 bases from J, the junction contained 1 base not matched to a gene. The CDR3 totals 12 residues.

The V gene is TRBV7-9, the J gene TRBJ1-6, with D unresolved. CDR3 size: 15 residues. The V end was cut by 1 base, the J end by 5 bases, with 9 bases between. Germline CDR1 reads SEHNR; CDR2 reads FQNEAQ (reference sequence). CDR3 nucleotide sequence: TGTGCCAGCAGCTTAGTTTCCCAGGATAATTCACCCCTCCACTTT. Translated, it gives CASSLVSQDNSPLHF.

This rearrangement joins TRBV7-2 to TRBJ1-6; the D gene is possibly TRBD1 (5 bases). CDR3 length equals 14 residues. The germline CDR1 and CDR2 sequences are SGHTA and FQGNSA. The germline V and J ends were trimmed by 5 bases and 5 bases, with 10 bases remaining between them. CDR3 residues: CASSATDNNSPLHF. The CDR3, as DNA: TGTGCCAGCAGCGCGACAGATAATAATTCACCCCTCCACTTT. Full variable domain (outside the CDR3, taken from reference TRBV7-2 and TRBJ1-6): GAGVSQSPSNKVTEKGKDVELRCDPISGHTALYWYRQSLGQGLEFLIYFQGNSAPDKSGLPSDRFSAERTGGSVSTLTIQRTQQEDSAVYLCASSATDNNSPLHFGNGTRLTVT.